These 9 T cell receptor beta chains came from one sample sequenced in a study of Graves' ophthalmopathy and Graves' hyperthyroidism listed by TCRdb under 2018. TCRdb names Illumina HiSeq 2000 as the instrument used. For repertoire sequencing, the TCR beta CDR3 regions were amplified from RNA transcripts. The first round of RT-PCR was done with HTBI primers and the Qiagen OneStep RT-PCR kit, and was followed by a second round of multiplex PCR, then size selection and purification. TCRdb reran the public reads through fastp at Q25 and MiXCR, keeping productive beta chains. Identical CDR3 proteins give one entry, which carries the most common genes and DNA. Here the sample has more than 1,000,000 distinct CDR3 sequences; 36% occur a single time. Around 10% of the sample rests with the top ten. The sequenced sample was peripheral blood or thyroid tissue (not recorded which). Every receptor here comes from an adult man with Graves' hyperthyroidism.

This clonotype has only a few counts. The V call is TRBV25-1, the J call TRBJ1-1, with a weak D call TRBD1 (6 bases). The germline gives CDR1 MGHDK, CDR2 SYGVNS. Trimming cost V 4 bases and J 3 bases, with 9 bases left between them. There are 13 residues in the CDR3. The CDR3, as DNA: TGTGCCAGCAGTGGTTACAGGGACACTGAAGCTTTCTTT. Protein sequence: CASSGYRDTEAFF.

In this sample, this clonotype turned up many times. The gene calls are TRBV12-3 or TRBV12-4 and TRBJ1-2, with 9 bases matching TRBD1. Losses at the gene ends were 5 bases for V and 2 bases for J; bases not matched to a gene: 6. This CDR3 has 15 residues. The CDR3 spells CASSTHGTGNYGYTF. In DNA form, the CDR3 reads TGTGCCAGCAGTACCCACGGGACAGGGAACTATGGCTACACCTTC.

As to this clonotype: The junction does not match germline at one end; this may be a read error. CDR3 bases: TGTGCCAGCAGTTTTGGGGCAGGGGACACCGGGGAGCTGTTTTTT. Residues: CASSFGAGDTGELFF. The genes are TRBV5-1 and TRBJ2-2, with D perhaps matching TRBD1 (6 bases). The CDR3 is 15 residues long. CDR1 SGHRS and CDR2 YFSETQ come from the germline V gene.

This clonotype was detected many times. The chain links TRBV5-4 to TRBJ1-1, with D tentatively TRBD1 (5 bases). V shed 0 bases and J shed 5 bases, with 11 bases lying between them. The CDR3 is 14 residues long. Germline-derived CDR1 and CDR2 are SGHNT and YYREEE (reference sequence). The CDR3 bases are TGTGCCAGCAGCTTGGATCTGGGGGGGACTGAAGCTTTCTTT. Its protein is CASSLDLGGTEAFF.

The chain employs TRBV6-6 and TRBJ1-5; tentative D call: TRBD1 (6 bases). Looked up from germline, CDR1 is MNHNY and CDR2 is SVGAGI (reference sequence). This CDR3 contains 17 residues. V was trimmed by 0 bases and J by 4 bases, leaving 16 bases between them. The CDR3 protein is CASSYSRAGGGNQPQHF. The CDR3 DNA is TGTGCCAGCAGTTACTCGAGAGCTGGAGGGGGGAATCAGCCCCAGCATTTT.

Many counts were recorded for this clonotype. This chain joins TRBV7-2 and TRBJ1-3, with D possibly being TRBD1 (5 bases). V lost 0 bases and J 2 bases, leaving 11 bases between the germline ends. The CDR3 sequence is 16 residues long. CDR1 and CDR2 from the germline V gene are SGHTA and FQGNSA. Here the CDR3 DNA reads TGTGCCAGCAGCTTAGCGCGGAGGGGAGCTGGAAACACCATATATTTT. Translated, it gives CASSLARRGAGNTIYF.

Points on this clonotype: Possible read error: a much larger clone is one base away. The gene calls are TRBV6-4 and TRBJ1-1; no definite D call. The CDR3 is made up of 13 amino acids. CDR1 is MRHNA and CDR2 is SNTAGT in the germline V gene. CDR3 loop: CGSRGAPNTEAFF. CDR3 nucleotide sequence: TGTGGCAGCAGAGGTGCGCCTAACACTGAAGCTTTCTTT.

The chain employs TRBV7-2 and TRBJ2-7; perhaps TRBD2 as D (5 bases). Germline lookup yields CDR1 SGHTA and CDR2 FQGNSA. Trimming pared 1 base from V and 7 bases from J, leaving 11 bases between. The CDR3 consists of 13 residues. The CDR3 here is CASSLVASGEQYF. The CDR3 DNA sequence: TGTGCCAGCAGCTTAGTGGCTTCGGGGGAGCAGTACTTC. Full variable domain (outside the CDR3, taken from reference TRBV7-2 and TRBJ2-7): GAGVSQSPSNKVTEKGKDVELRCDPISGHTALYWYRQSLGQGLEFLIYFQGNSAPDKSGLPSDRFSAERTGGSVSTLTIQRTQQEDSAVYLCASSLVASGEQYFGPGTRLTVT.

In this sample, this clonotype turned up many times. This chain links TRBV12-3 or TRBV12-4 with TRBJ1-5; D gene uncertain. Trimming pared 8 bases from V and 9 bases from J, leaving 14 bases between. The CDR3 runs to 12 residues. CDR3 sequence: CASGGRLGPQHF. CDR3 sequence (DNA): TGTGCCAGCGGAGGACGGCTTGGGCCCCAGCATTTT.